This TCR beta chain is from a study of identical twins. TCRdb independently ran MiXCR on the 5' RACE reads; one entry per CDR3 protein. The table shows more than 600,000 distinct CDR3 sequences, with 15% to 20% occurring only once. Germline CDR1 reads SGHRS; CDR2 reads YFSETQ. CDR3 length equals 19 residues. With 3 bases clipped from V and 2 bases from J, the junction kept 16 bases outside the gene matches. The data also belong to a second study, concerning T cells expressing NK-cell markers. That study reports: Sorting in several experiments was restricted by an anti-gamma-delta TCR antibody to alpha-beta TCR T cells.

Sequenced sample: PBMCs. The source of this sequence is a young woman in good health. The rearrangement links TRBV5-1 to TRBJ2-3, with 9 positions matching TRBD1. The CDR3 nucleotides are TGCGCCAGCAGCTCACAGGGGGCTTTATTCATTAGAAACACAGATACGCAGTATTTT. This codes for CASSSQGALFIRNTDTQYF.